A single sample gave rise to the 14 T cell receptor beta chains below, sequenced in a study of PD-1 blockade in classical Hodgkin lymphoma. Stated time point: cycle 4 day 1 (C4D1), after 6 weeks of nivolumab. Patients all relapsed after autologous stem cell transplantation, and there was variation in brentuximab vedotin exposure. Here immunoSEQ multiplex PCR was the method, and the copy in TCRdb shows in-frame clones only, minus some. The table includes 80,000 to 95,000 clones, 83% detected once. The starting material was peripheral blood mononuclear cells (PBMCs), obtained before the fourth cycle of nivolumab. Source of these receptors: a human donor with classical Hodgkin lymphoma.

V and J are TRBV7-3 and TRBJ2-7, with D tentatively TRBD1 (7 bases). The CDR3 totals 15 residues. Germline-derived CDR1 and CDR2 are SGHTA and FQGTGA. V was cut by 5 bases and J by 2 bases, with 16 bases left in between. CDR3 nucleotides: TGTGCCAGCAGCGCGGGGACAGCCCTAACCTACGAGCAGTACTTC. Translation gives CASSAGTALTYEQYF.

This clone was seen once. Other DNA sequences from this sample encode an identical CDR3 as well. The chain joins TRBV29-1 to TRBJ2-3, with D possibly matching TRBD1 (6 bases). This CDR3 comprises 11 residues. Germline lookup yields CDR1 SQVTM and CDR2 ANQGSEA. V shed 3 bases and J shed 5 bases, with 6 bases lying between them. The CDR3 reads CSVDRGDTQYF. The CDR3 DNA follows: TGCAGCGTTGACAGGGGAGATACGCAGTATTTT.

This chain joins TRBV29-1 and TRBJ1-3; TRBD1 is a possible D gene (6 bases). CDR3 size: 14 residues. The V gene's germline CDR1 is SQVTM and CDR2 ANQGSEA. V was shortened by 6 bases and J by 1 base, with 13 bases between the two germline ends. The CDR3 coding sequence is TGCAGCGTGTTCACGGGGGCATCTGGAAACACCATATATTTT. Its protein is CSVFTGASGNTIYF.

The table lists this clone with a count of one. The genes are TRBV2 and TRBJ2-3; no reliable D call. This CDR3 has 14 amino acids. The germline V and J ends were trimmed by 4 bases and 0 bases, with 8 bases remaining between them. Per germline, CDR1 SNHLY and CDR2 FYNNEI. CDR3 residues: CASSADPSTDTQYF. The DNA of the CDR3 is TGTGCCAGCAGTGCGGACCCTAGCACAGATACGCAGTATTTT. Using reference TRBV2 and TRBJ2-3 for the parts outside the CDR3, the full variable domain is EPEVTQTPSHQVTQMGQEVILRCVPISNHLYFYWYRQILGQKVEFLVSFYNNEISEKSEIFDDQFSVERPDGSNFTLKIRSTKLEDSAMYFCASSADPSTDTQYFGPGTRLTVL.

The CDR3 spells CASSLIGLAVGEQFF. Written as DNA, the CDR3 is TGTGCCAGCAGCTTAATCGGACTAGCGGTCGGTGAGCAGTTCTTC. The V call is TRBV11-1, the J call TRBJ2-1, with 10 bases aligning to TRBD2. The CDR3 is 15 amino acids. Germline V gene lookup returns CDR1 SGHAT and CDR2 FQDESV (reference sequence). V trimming: 2 bases; J trimming: 9 bases; junction bases outside the gene matches: 7.

The chain is built from TRBV19 and TRBJ2-7, with 7 bases fitting TRBD1. Germline V gives CDR1 LNHDA, CDR2 SQIVND (reference sequence). The CDR3 extends over 14 amino acids. Trimming removed 3 bases from V and 3 bases from J; junction bases left unmatched: 5. CDR3 amino acids: CASSIRGGLYEQYF. The CDR3 bases are TGTGCCAGTAGTATTAGAGGGGGCCTCTACGAGCAGTACTTC.

This clone was observed once. The V and J genes are TRBV6-5 and TRBJ1-2, with 7 bases aligning to TRBD1. This CDR3 has 14 residues. Per the germline V gene, CDR1 is MNHEY and CDR2 is SVGAGI. V lost 4 bases and J lost 5; bases outside the gene matches: 7. In DNA, the CDR3 is TGTGCCAGCAGTTCAGCGACAGGGCCGTATGGCTACACCTTC. Amino acids: CASSSATGPYGYTF.

This clone was counted once. V and J are TRBV7-9 and TRBJ2-7, with a tentative D call TRBD2 (7 bases). The CDR3 spans 16 residues. Germline CDR1 reads SEHNR; CDR2 reads FQNEAQ (reference sequence). V lost 5 bases, J lost 2 bases, and 19 bases lay in between. CDR3 nucleotides: TGTGCCAGCAGCAAACCACAGGGAGGGGTGCCCTACGAGCAGTACTTC. This encodes CASSKPQGGVPYEQYF.

The J gene is TRBJ2-5, the V gene TRBV6-5, with a possible D match to TRBD2 (5 bases). Germline lookup yields CDR1 MNHEY and CDR2 SVGAGI. The CDR3 spans 14 residues. Trimming left V 2 bases short and J 0 bases short, with 7 bases between. The CDR3 region is CASSYRTDQETQYF. CDR3 nucleotides: TGTGCCAGCAGTTACCGGACTGACCAAGAGACCCAGTACTTC.

This chain joins TRBV28 and TRBJ1-2; 11 bases fit TRBD1. Unmatched junction bases numbered 10, after V lost 3 bases and J lost 7 bases. This CDR3 comprises 16 residues. CDR1 is MDHEN and CDR2 is SYDVKM in the germline V gene. CDR3 sequence (DNA): TGTGCCAGCAGTTTTCGGGACAGGGGGTTTCGCGCTGGCTACACCTTC. This encodes CASSFRDRGFRAGYTF.

In DNA form, the CDR3 reads TGTGCCAGCACCCCAGGGAGCGGACGGGGACTGTTTTTT. As protein: CASTPGSGRGLFF. The chain joins TRBV2 to TRBJ1-4, with D possibly matching TRBD1 (5 bases). The CDR3 runs to 13 residues. Trimming stripped 7 bases from V and 13 bases from J, with 19 bases between. Germline CDR1 SNHLY, CDR2 FYNNEI.

This clone was detected a few times. J is TRBJ2-5 and V is TRBV9; 7 bases fit TRBD2. The CDR3 length is 15 residues. The junction had 10 bases not matched to a gene; V was cut back by 6 bases and J by 2 bases. CDR1 and CDR2 from the germline V gene are SGDLS and YYNGEE. This CDR3 reads CASTISQGLQETQYF. CDR3 DNA: TGTGCCAGCACCATCAGCCAGGGACTACAAGAGACCCAGTACTTC.

V is TRBV5-1 and J is TRBJ2-2, with 12 bases identical to TRBD2. The V and J ends lost 2 bases and 8 bases, in that order; junction bases with no gene match: 1. The CDR3 length is 14 residues. Germline V lookup: CDR1 SGHRS, CDR2 YFSETQ. This chain's CDR3 is CASSFGLAGGELFF. CDR3 coding DNA: TGCGCCAGCAGCTTCGGACTAGCGGGAGGGGAGCTGTTTTTT.

The chain combines TRBV9 with TRBJ2-2; no clear D. The V gene's germline CDR1 is SGDLS and CDR2 YYNGEE. CDR3 length: 15 residues. Trimming pared 0 bases from V and 2 bases from J, leaving 8 bases between. CDR3 DNA sequence: TGTGCCAGCAGCGTAGTGGCACTTAACACCGGGGAGCTGTTTTTT. This sequence encodes CASSVVALNTGELFF. Using reference TRBV9 and TRBJ2-2 for the parts outside the CDR3, the full variable domain is DSGVTQTPKHLITATGQRVTLRCSPRSGDLSVYWYQQSLDQGLQFLIQYYNGEERAKGNILERFSAQQFPDLHSELNLSSLELGDSALYFCASSVVALNTGELFFGEGSRLTVL.